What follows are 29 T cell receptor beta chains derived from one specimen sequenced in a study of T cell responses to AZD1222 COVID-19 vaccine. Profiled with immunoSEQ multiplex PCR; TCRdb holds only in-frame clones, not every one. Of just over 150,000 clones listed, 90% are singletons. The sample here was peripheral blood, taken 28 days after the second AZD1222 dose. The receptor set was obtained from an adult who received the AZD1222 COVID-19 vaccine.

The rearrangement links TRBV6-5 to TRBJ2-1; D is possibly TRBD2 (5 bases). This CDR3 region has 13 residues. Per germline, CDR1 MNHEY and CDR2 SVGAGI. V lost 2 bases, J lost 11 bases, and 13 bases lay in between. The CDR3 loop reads CASSYKTTGKQFF. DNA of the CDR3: TGTGCCAGCAGTTACAAGACTACGGGAAAGCAGTTCTTC.

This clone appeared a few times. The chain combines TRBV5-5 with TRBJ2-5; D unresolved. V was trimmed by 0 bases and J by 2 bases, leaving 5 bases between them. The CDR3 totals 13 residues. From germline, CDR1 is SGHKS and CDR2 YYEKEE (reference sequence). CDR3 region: CASSLGFQETQYF. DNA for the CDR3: TGTGCCAGCAGCTTGGGATTTCAAGAGACCCAGTACTTC. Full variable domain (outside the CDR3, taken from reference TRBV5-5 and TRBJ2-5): DAGVTQSPTHLIKTRGQQVTLRCSPISGHKSVSWYQQVLGQGPQFIFQYYEKEERGRGNFPDRFSARQFPNYSSELNVNALLLGDSALYLCASSLGFQETQYFGPGTRLLVL.

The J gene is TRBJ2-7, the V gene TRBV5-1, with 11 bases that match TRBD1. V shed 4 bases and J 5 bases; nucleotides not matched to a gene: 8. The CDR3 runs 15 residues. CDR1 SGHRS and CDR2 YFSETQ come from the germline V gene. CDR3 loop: CASSRGQGALHEQYF. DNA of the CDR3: TGCGCCAGCAGCAGAGGACAGGGGGCTTTACACGAGCAGTACTTC.

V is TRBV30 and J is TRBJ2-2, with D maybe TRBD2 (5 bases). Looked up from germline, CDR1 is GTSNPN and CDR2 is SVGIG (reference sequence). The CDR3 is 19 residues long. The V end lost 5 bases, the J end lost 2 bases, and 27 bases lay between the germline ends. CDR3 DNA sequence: TGTGCCTGGGCCAAGATTGGCCAGGCGGGCATCGGCAACACCGGGGAGCTGTTTTTT. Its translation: CAWAKIGQAGIGNTGELFF.

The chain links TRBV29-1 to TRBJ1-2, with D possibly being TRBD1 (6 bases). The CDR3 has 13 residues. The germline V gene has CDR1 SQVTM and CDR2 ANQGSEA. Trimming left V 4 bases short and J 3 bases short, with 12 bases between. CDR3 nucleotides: TGCAGCGTTGTCCCTCAGGGGTACTATGGCTACACCTTC. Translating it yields CSVVPQGYYGYTF. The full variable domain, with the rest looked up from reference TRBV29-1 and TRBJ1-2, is SAVISQKPSRDICQRGTSLTIQCQVDSQVTMMFWYRQQPGQSLTLIATANQGSEATYESGFVIDKFPISRPNLTFSTLTVSNMSPEDSSIYLCSVVPQGYYGYTFGSGTRLTVV.

The CDR3: CASSPGTNQETQYF. For the CDR3, the DNA is TGCGCCAGCAGCCCGGGGACGAACCAAGAGACCCAGTACTTC. The chain carries TRBV5-1 and TRBJ2-5; the D call may be TRBD1 or TRBD2 (5 bases each). CDR3 length equals 14 residues. V was shortened by 4 bases and J by 0 bases, with 10 bases between the two germline ends. Germline V gene sequence: CDR1 SGHRS, CDR2 YFSETQ.

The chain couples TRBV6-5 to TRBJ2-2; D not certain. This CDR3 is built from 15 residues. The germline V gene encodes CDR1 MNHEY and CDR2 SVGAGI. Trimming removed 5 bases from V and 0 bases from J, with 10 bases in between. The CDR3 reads CASSREFTNTGELFF. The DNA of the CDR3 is TGTGCCAGCAGTCGAGAGTTTACGAACACCGGGGAGCTGTTTTTT.

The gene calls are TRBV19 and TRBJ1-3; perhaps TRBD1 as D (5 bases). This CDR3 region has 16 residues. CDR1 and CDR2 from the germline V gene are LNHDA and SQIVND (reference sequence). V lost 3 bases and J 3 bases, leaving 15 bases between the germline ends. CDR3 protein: CASSITGRRIGNTIYF. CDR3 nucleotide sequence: TGTGCCAGTAGTATCACAGGAAGACGGATTGGAAACACCATATATTTT.

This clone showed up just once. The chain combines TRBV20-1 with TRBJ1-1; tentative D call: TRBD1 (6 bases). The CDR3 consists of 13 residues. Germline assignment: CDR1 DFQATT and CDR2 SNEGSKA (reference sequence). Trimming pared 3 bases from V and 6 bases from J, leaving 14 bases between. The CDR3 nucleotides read TGCAGTGCTAGTCGGGACACACCTCCTGAAGCTTTCTTT. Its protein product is CSASRDTPPEAFF.

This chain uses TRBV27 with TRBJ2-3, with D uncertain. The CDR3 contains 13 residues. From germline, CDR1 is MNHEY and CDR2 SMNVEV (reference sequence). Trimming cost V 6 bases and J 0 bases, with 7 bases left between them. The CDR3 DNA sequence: TGTGCCAGCAGGGCGCCGAGCACAGATACGCAGTATTTT. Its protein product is CASRAPSTDTQYF.

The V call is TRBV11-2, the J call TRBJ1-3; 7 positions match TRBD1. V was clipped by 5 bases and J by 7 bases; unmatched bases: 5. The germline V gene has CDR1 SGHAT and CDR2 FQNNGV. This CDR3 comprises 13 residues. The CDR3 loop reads CASSRDRANTIYF. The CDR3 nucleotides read TGTGCCAGCAGCCGTGACAGGGCGAACACCATATATTTT.

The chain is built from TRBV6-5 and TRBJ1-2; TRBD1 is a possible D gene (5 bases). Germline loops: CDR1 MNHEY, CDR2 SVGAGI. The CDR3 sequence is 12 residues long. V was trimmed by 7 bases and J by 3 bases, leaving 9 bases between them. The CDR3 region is CASTGADYGYTF. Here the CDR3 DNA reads TGTGCCAGCACTGGGGCAGACTATGGCTACACCTTC.

This chain's CDR3 is CSARDYNEQFF. In DNA, the CDR3 is TGCAGTGCTCGGGACTACAATGAGCAGTTCTTC. The chain carries TRBV20-1 and TRBJ2-1, with D possibly matching TRBD2 (5 bases). Trimming removed 5 bases at V and 3 bases at J, with 5 bases between. This CDR3 contains 11 residues. Germline CDR1 DFQATT, CDR2 SNEGSKA (reference sequence).

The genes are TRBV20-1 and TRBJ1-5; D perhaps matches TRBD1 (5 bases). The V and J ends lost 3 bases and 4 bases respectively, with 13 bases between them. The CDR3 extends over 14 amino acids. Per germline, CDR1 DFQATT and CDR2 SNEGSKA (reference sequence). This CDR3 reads CSASRDPINQPQHF. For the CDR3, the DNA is TGCAGTGCTAGTCGGGACCCTATTAATCAGCCCCAGCATTTT.

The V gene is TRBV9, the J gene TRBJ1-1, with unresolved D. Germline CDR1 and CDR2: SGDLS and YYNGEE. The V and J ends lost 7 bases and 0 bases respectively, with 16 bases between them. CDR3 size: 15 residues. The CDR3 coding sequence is TGTGCCAGCGACCCCCGTGAGACGTTGAACACTGAAGCTTTCTTT. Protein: CASDPRETLNTEAFF. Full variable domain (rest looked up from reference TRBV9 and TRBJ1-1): DSGVTQTPKHLITATGQRVTLRCSPRSGDLSVYWYQQSLDQGLQFLIQYYNGEERAKGNILERFSAQQFPDLHSELNLSSLELGDSALYFCASDPRETLNTEAFFGQGTRLTVV.

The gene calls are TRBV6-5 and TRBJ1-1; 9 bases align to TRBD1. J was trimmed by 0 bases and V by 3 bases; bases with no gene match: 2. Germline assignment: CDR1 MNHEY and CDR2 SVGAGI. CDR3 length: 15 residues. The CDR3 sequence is CASSYTGGMNTEAFF. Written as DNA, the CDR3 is TGTGCCAGCAGTTATACAGGGGGCATGAACACTGAAGCTTTCTTT.

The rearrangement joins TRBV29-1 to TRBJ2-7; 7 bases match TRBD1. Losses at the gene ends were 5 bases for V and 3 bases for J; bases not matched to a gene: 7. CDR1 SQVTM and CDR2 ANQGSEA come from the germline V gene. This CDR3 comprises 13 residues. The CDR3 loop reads CSVPGTVSYEQYF. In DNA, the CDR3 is TGCAGCGTTCCAGGGACAGTAAGCTACGAGCAGTACTTC.

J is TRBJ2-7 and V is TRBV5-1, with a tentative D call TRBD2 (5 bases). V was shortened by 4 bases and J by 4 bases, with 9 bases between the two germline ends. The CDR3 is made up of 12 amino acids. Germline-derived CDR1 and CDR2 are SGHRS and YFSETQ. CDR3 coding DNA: TGCGCCAGCAGCGCGGACTGGTACGAGCAGTACTTC. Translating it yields CASSADWYEQYF.

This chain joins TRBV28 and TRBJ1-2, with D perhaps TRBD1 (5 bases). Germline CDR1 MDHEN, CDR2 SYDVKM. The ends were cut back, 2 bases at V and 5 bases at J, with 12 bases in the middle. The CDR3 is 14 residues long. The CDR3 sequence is CASSLGGTGYGYTF. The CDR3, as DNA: TGTGCCAGCAGTTTAGGAGGGACGGGGTATGGCTACACCTTC.

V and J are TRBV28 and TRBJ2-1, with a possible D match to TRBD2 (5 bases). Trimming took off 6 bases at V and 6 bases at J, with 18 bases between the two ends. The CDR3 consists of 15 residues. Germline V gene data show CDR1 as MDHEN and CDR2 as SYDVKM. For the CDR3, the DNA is TGTGCCAGCAGGGCACTACCGGACTCTTCCAATGAGCAGTTCTTC. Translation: CASRALPDSSNEQFF.

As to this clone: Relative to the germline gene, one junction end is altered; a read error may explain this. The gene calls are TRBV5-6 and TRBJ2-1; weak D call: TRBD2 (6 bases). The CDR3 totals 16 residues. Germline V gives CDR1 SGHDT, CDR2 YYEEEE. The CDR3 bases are TGTGCCAGCAGGTTGGGCGGGGATTGGTCCTACAATGAGCAGTTCTTC. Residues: CASRLGGDWSYNEQFF.

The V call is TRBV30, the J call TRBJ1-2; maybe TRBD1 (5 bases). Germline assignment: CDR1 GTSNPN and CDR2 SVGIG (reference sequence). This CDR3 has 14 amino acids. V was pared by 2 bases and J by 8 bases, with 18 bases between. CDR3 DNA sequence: TGTGCCTGGAGTTTCCTCTGGGGGGAGAAAGGCTACACCTTC. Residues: CAWSFLWGEKGYTF. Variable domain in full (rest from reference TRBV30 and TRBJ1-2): SQTIHQWPATLVQPVGSPLSLECTVEGTSNPNLYWYRQAAGRGLQLLFYSVGIGQISSEVPQNLSASRPQDRQFILSSKKLLLSDSGFYLCAWSFLWGEKGYTFGSGTRLTVV.

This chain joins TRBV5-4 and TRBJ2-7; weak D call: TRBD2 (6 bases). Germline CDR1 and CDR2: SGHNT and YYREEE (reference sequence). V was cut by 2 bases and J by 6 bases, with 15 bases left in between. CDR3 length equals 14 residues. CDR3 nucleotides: TGTGCCAGCAGCTTTTGGCGGGGAGTCCGCGAGCAGTACTTC. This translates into CASSFWRGVREQYF.

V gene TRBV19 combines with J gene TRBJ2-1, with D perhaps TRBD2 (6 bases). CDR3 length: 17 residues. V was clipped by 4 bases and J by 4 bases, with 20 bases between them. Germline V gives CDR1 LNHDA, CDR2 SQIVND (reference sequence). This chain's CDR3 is CASSTHLSGINYNEQFF. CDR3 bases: TGTGCCAGTAGTACGCACCTTAGCGGAATCAATTACAATGAGCAGTTCTTC.

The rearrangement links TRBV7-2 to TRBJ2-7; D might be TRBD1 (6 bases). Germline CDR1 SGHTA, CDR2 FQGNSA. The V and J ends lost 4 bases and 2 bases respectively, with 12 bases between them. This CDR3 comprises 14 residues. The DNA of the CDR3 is TGTGCCAGCAGCTCCGACAGGCCGGCCTACGAGCAGTACTTC. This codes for CASSSDRPAYEQYF.

The CDR3 sequence: CASSFGSPLHF. CDR3 sequence (DNA): TGTGCCAGCAGTTTCGGGTCACCCCTCCACTTT. The chain uses TRBV12-3 or TRBV12-4 and TRBJ1-6; no clear D gene. The ends were cut back, 3 bases at V and 10 bases at J, with 4 bases in the middle. The CDR3 loop spans 11 amino acids.

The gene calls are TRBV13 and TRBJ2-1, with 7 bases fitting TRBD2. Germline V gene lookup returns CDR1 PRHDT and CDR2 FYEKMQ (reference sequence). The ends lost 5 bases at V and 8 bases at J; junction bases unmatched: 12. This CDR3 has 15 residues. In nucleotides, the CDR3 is TGTGCCAGCAGCCCCCGATGGACTAGAGGGGATGAGCAGTTCTTC. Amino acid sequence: CASSPRWTRGDEQFF.

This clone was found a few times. In nucleotides, the CDR3 is TGTGCCAGTAGGAGCTCCTATAATTCACCCCTCCACTTT. Its translation: CASRSSYNSPLHF. V and J are TRBV19 and TRBJ1-6, with D uncertain. The CDR3 totals 13 residues. Germline V gene sequence: CDR1 LNHDA, CDR2 SQIVND (reference sequence). V lost 6 bases and J lost 0, with 3 bases in between.

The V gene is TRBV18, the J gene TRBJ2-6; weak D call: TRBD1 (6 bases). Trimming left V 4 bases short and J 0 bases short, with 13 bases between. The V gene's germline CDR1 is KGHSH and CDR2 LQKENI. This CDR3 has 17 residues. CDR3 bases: TGTGCCAGCTCACTTGGACAGCCAAACTCTGGGGCCAACGTCCTGACTTTC. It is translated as CASSLGQPNSGANVLTF.